This entry lists 28 T cell receptor beta chains sequenced from one sample in a study of T cells after posttransplantation cyclophosphamide. Treatment was busulfan-fludarabine conditioning, a marrow graft, and cyclophosphamide on days +3 and +4. Profiled with immunoSEQ multiplex PCR; TCRdb holds only in-frame clones, not every one. The sample includes around 18,000 clones, around 73% seen only once; the top ten take under 35%. Sequenced material: CD8+ T cells sorted from PBMCs, taken 1,800 to 2,000 days after a stem cell transplant with posttransplant cyclophosphamide. These TCRs come from a female patient aged 40-50 years who received an allogeneic stem cell transplant from a related donor, was CMV-positive, and had no GVHD. Some T cells may be transferred from the graft donor.

The J gene is TRBJ1-5, the V gene TRBV9; no clear D. Germline V gene sequence: CDR1 SGDLS, CDR2 YYNGEE. CDR3 length equals 14 residues. The ends were cut back, 0 bases at V and 1 base at J, with 5 bases in the middle. The CDR3 DNA is TGTGCCAGCAGCGTAGACAGAAGCAATCAGCCCCAGCATTTT. As protein: CASSVDRSNQPQHF.

This rearrangement joins TRBV2 to TRBJ2-4, with TRBD2 identical over 13 bases. Germline V gene lookup returns CDR1 SNHLY and CDR2 FYNNEI. The CDR3 is made up of 16 amino acids. V shed 4 bases, J shed 3 bases, and the junction held 3 bases outside the gene matches. The CDR3 nucleotides read TGTGCCAGCAGTGGACTAGCGGGGGGTGGCAAAAACATTCAGTACTTC. Translation gives CASSGLAGGGKNIQYF.

The V call is TRBV5-6, the J call TRBJ1-6; 8 positions agree with TRBD1. This CDR3 spans 14 amino acids. The trim removed 4 bases at V and 9 bases at J, leaving 6 bases unmatched. Germline CDR1 and CDR2: SGHDT and YYEEEE. This CDR3 is CASSLDRGSSPLHF. CDR3 nucleotides: TGTGCCAGCAGCCTTGACAGGGGAAGTTCACCCCTCCACTTT.

The chain is built from TRBV21-1 and TRBJ2-1; no check of the table's D call, TRBD1, against the DNA was made. TRBV21-1 is a recognized pseudogene. This CDR3 is 16 amino acids long. CDR3 bases: TGTGCCAGCAGCAGAAACCAGGGGGCCTCCTACAATGAGCAGTTCTTC. Translating it yields CASSRNQGASYNEQFF.

This clone was seen a single time. Germline and junction disagree at one end, which may indicate a read error. This sequence joins TRBV7-7 and TRBJ2-1; D not resolved. From germline, CDR1 is SSHAT and CDR2 FNYEAQ (reference sequence). The CDR3 runs 15 residues. CDR3 sequence reads: CASSLEQSSYNEQFF. CDR3 coding DNA: TGTGCTAGCAGTTTGGAGCAGAGCTCCTACAATGAGCAGTTCTTC.

The chain carries TRBV11-2 and TRBJ1-5, with 8 bases that match TRBD1. The J segment lost 0 bases and the V segment lost 3 bases, leaving 7 bases of the junction unmatched. The CDR3 sequence is 17 residues long. Germline V gives CDR1 SGHAT, CDR2 FQNNGV. Here the CDR3 reads CASSLYTGGYSNQPQHF. The CDR3 region has the DNA TGTGCCAGCAGCTTGTATACAGGGGGGTATAGCAATCAGCCCCAGCATTTT.

The chain is built from TRBV7-8 and TRBJ2-7, with 9 positions matching TRBD1. CDR3 size: 14 residues. V lost 3 bases and J lost 7; bases outside the gene matches: 7. The V gene's germline CDR1 is SGHVS and CDR2 FQNEAQ. The CDR3 loop reads CASSFLGQGREQYF. CDR3 sequence (DNA): TGTGCCAGCAGCTTCCTTGGACAGGGGCGGGAGCAGTACTTC.

The chain combines TRBV19 with TRBJ2-7, with a tentative D call TRBD2 (5 bases). Germline loops: CDR1 LNHDA, CDR2 SQIVND (reference sequence). The CDR3 contains 13 residues. V lost 1 base, J lost 2 bases, and 6 bases lay in between. CDR3 coding DNA: TGTGCCAGTAGTATAGCCGGGACCTACGAGCAGTACTTC. Its translation: CASSIAGTYEQYF.

For the CDR3, the DNA is TGTGCGTCGGGGTCCAGCTCTGGAAACACCATATATTTT. Translation: CASGSSSGNTIYF. The chain uses TRBV6-5 and TRBJ1-3; D uncertain. CDR1 and CDR2 (germline): MNHEY, SVGAGI. The CDR3 length is 13 residues.

The rearrangement links TRBV28 to TRBJ1-3; weak D call: TRBD1 (5 bases). The V gene lost 1 base and the J gene lost 5 bases, with 15 bases spanning the gap. This CDR3 comprises 16 residues. Germline V gene lookup returns CDR1 MDHEN and CDR2 SYDVKM. The CDR3 region has the DNA TGTGCCAGCAGTTTATTTCGGGGGAGCACTAGAAACACCATATATTTT. This gives the protein CASSLFRGSTRNTIYF.

This clone was picked up a small number of times. This chain connects TRBV27 to TRBJ1-5, with 7 bases that match TRBD1. V dropped 5 bases and J dropped 2; count of bases not matched to a gene: 6. Germline loops: CDR1 MNHEY, CDR2 SMNVEV (reference sequence). The CDR3 loop spans 15 amino acids. CDR3 sequence: CASSLDGTGNQPQHF. Written as DNA, the CDR3 is TGTGCCAGCAGTCTAGACGGGACAGGCAATCAGCCCCAGCATTTT.

This clone was detected only a few times. The chain couples TRBV6-5 to TRBJ2-1; 7 bases match TRBD2. Germline trimming cut 6 bases from V and 3 bases from J; bases unmatched to any gene: 5. Germline CDR1 and CDR2: MNHEY and SVGAGI. There are 14 residues in the CDR3. CDR3 DNA: TGTGCCAGCAGGCAAGCGGGGCGCTACAATGAGCAGTTCTTC. Its translation: CASRQAGRYNEQFF.

There are a few counts of this clone. The chain links TRBV19 to TRBJ1-2; 10 bases agree with TRBD1. V gave up 6 bases and J gave up 6 bases; unmatched junction bases: 13. The CDR3 has 16 amino acids. Germline V lookup: CDR1 LNHDA, CDR2 SQIVND (reference sequence). The chain's CDR3 is CASRPTGGGLIDGYTF. The CDR3, as DNA: TGTGCCAGTAGACCGACAGGGGGCGGTCTAATTGATGGCTACACCTTC.

This clone has just one count. V is TRBV19 and J is TRBJ1-5, with D maybe TRBD1 (6 bases). The germline gives CDR1 LNHDA, CDR2 SQIVND (reference sequence). The CDR3 contains 17 residues. The V and J ends lost 3 bases and 1 base respectively, with 16 bases between them. This CDR3 is CASSIMGTPGSNQPQHF. The CDR3 bases are TGTGCCAGTAGTATTATGGGGACACCGGGAAGCAATCAGCCCCAGCATTTT.

The chain joins TRBV5-8 to TRBJ1-3, with TRBD1 identical over 9 bases. This CDR3 has 17 amino acids. Germline CDR1 reads SGHTS; CDR2 reads YDEGEE. The V and J ends lost 5 bases and 3 bases, in that order; junction bases with no gene match: 12. The CDR3 DNA reads TGTGCCAGCAGTTATTATCCCGGGACAGGGTTTGGAAACACCATATATTTT. Its protein product is CASSYYPGTGFGNTIYF.

CDR3: CASSFGGNYEQYF. The CDR3 nucleotides read TGTGCCAGTTCCTTTGGGGGGAACTACGAGCAGTACTTC. V is TRBV27 and J is TRBJ2-7; D is perhaps TRBD2 (6 bases). The germline V and J ends were trimmed by 9 bases and 3 bases, with 15 bases remaining between them. The CDR3 totals 13 residues. Germline V gives CDR1 MNHEY, CDR2 SMNVEV (reference sequence).

The chain recombines TRBV4-1 with TRBJ1-1; maybe TRBD1 (5 bases). Trimming removed 1 base at V and 2 bases at J, with 11 bases between. Per the germline V gene, CDR1 is MGHRA and CDR2 is YSYEKL. This CDR3 is built from 15 residues. CDR3 nucleotides: TGCGCCAGCAGCCAAGTGGGGGGGATTAACACTGAAGCTTTCTTT. Translated: CASSQVGGINTEAFF.

This rearrangement joins TRBV27 to TRBJ1-2; no reliable D call. The CDR3 has 14 amino acids. V gave up 5 bases and J gave up 4 bases, with 14 bases separating them. The V gene's germline CDR1 is MNHEY and CDR2 SMNVEV (reference sequence). CDR3 residues: CASSPAGEGYGYTF. The CDR3 nucleotides read TGTGCCAGCAGTCCCGCCGGAGAGGGCTATGGCTACACCTTC.

The chain joins TRBV7-2 to TRBJ2-7, with a possible D match to TRBD2 (5 bases). V lost 2 bases and J 0 bases, leaving 5 bases between the germline ends. The germline V gene encodes CDR1 SGHTA and CDR2 FQGNSA. The CDR3 covers 13 residues. The DNA for the CDR3 is TGTGCCAGCAGCTTACGGGGCTCCTACGAGCAGTACTTC. Protein: CASSLRGSYEQYF.

The chain couples TRBV7-8 to TRBJ2-3, with 9 bases that match TRBD2. CDR1 and CDR2 (germline): SGHVS, FQNEAQ. This CDR3 has 18 residues. V gave up 2 bases and J gave up 3 bases; unmatched junction bases: 12. Written as DNA, the CDR3 is TGTGCCAGCAGCTTATCTAGCGGGGACTGGGAACGAACAGATACGCAGTATTTT. The encoded protein is CASSLSSGDWERTDTQYF. Full variable domain (rest looked up from reference TRBV7-8 and TRBJ2-3): GAGVSQSPRYKVAKRGQDVALRCDPISGHVSLFWYQQALGQGPEFLTYFQNEAQLDKSGLPSDRFFAERPEGSVSTLKIQRTQQEDSAVYLCASSLSSGDWERTDTQYFGPGTRLTVL.

The gene calls are TRBV10-1 and TRBJ2-7; D may be TRBD2 (6 bases). This CDR3 spans 15 amino acids. V was cut by 6 bases and J by 5 bases, with 20 bases left in between. Germline loops: CDR1 WNHNN, CDR2 SYGVQD (reference sequence). The DNA for the CDR3 is TGCGCCAGCAGGCTCGGGACCCAAGGAGGGGACGAGCAGTACTTC. Its protein product is CASRLGTQGGDEQYF.

This chain links TRBV6-1 with TRBJ2-1, with 8 bases lining up with TRBD1. The CDR3 sequence is 15 residues long. Germline loops: CDR1 MNHNS, CDR2 SASEGT. V shed 4 bases, J shed 8 bases, and the junction held 10 bases outside the gene matches. CDR3 loop: CASSAKDRANDEQFF. The CDR3 DNA reads as TGTGCCAGCAGTGCAAAGGACAGGGCCAACGATGAGCAGTTCTTC.

The chain recombines TRBV7-2 with TRBJ2-1, with TRBD2 identical over 14 bases. Trimming at V came to 5 bases and at J to 6 bases, leaving 3 bases not matched to a gene. Per the germline V gene, CDR1 is SGHTA and CDR2 is FQGNSA. This CDR3 has 15 amino acids. CDR3 DNA sequence: TGTGCCAGCAGCCTTGGACTAGCGGGGGGCAATGAGCAGTTCTTC. It translates to CASSLGLAGGNEQFF.

J is TRBJ1-1 and V is TRBV6-5; 9 bases are shared with TRBD1. Germline CDR1 reads MNHEY; CDR2 reads SVGAGI. This CDR3 has 15 amino acids. Trimming took 5 bases from V and 2 from J; bases not matched to a gene: 6. In nucleotides, the CDR3 is TGTGCCAGCAGTCCGGGACAGGGTTACAACACTGAAGCTTTCTTT. Its protein product is CASSPGQGYNTEAFF.

The rearrangement joins TRBV5-1 to TRBJ2-2; 9 bases map to TRBD2. V shed 4 bases, J shed 4 bases, and the junction held 11 bases outside the gene matches. The CDR3 has 17 residues. Germline V gene data show CDR1 as SGHRS and CDR2 as YFSETQ. The CDR3 bases are TGCGCCAGCAGCCCGAGACTAGCGGCGCCGGCCACCGGGGAGCTGTTTTTT. Translation: CASSPRLAAPATGELFF.

The chain has TRBV25-1 and TRBJ2-7, with TRBD2 as a possible D gene (6 bases). V lost 8 bases, J lost 6 bases, and 17 bases lay in between. The CDR3 sequence is 13 residues long. Germline V gives CDR1 MGHDK, CDR2 SYGVNS. This CDR3 is CASSTGTPSEQYF. In nucleotides, the CDR3 is TGTGCCAGCTCAACCGGGACTCCCAGCGAGCAGTACTTC.

The genes are TRBV19 and TRBJ1-1, with TRBD1 identical over 9 bases. V dropped 7 bases and J dropped 5; count of bases not matched to a gene: 5. Per the germline V gene, CDR1 is LNHDA and CDR2 is SQIVND (reference sequence). The CDR3 runs 13 residues. The CDR3 DNA reads TGTGCCAGTATAAACAGGGGGCGAACTGAAGCTTTCTTT. Amino acids: CASINRGRTEAFF.

CDR3 sequence reads: CASKSRDQETQYF. The CDR3 DNA reads TGTGCCAGCAAGTCCAGGGACCAAGAGACCCAGTACTTC. This rearrangement joins TRBV11-3 to TRBJ2-5; TRBD1 is a possible D gene (5 bases). The CDR3 has 13 residues. The V gene lost 7 bases and the J gene lost 0 bases, with 9 bases spanning the gap. The germline CDR1 and CDR2 sequences are SGHNT and YENEEA.